The sample holds many counts of the clone carrying this T cell receptor (beta chain). Antigen unknown. The record originates from a study of breast tumors, draining lymph nodes, adjacent tissues. Regarding the study as a whole: That most tumor T cells come from lymph nodes remained unproven. Most tumor T cells seemingly derive from lymph node, then expand in tumor.

CDR3 length: 12 residues. Germline-derived CDR1 and CDR2 are SGHTA and FQGNSA. With 5 bases removed from V and 3 bases from J, the gap between germline ends came to 8 bases. TCRdb fed the multiplex PCR reads into MiXCR, producing one record per CDR3 protein. The data show 30,000 to 40,000 distinct CDR3 sequences, 35% to 40% seen once. The specimen was breast tumor tissue. The V gene is TRBV7-2, the J gene TRBJ2-7; D gene uncertain. This clonotype originated in a female donor with breast cancer. Some clones in this sample may be carry-over from other donors' samples. CDR3 sequence: CASSQTDYEQYF. CDR3 nucleotides: TGTGCCAGCAGCCAGACGGACTACGAGCAGTACTTC.